A selection of T cell receptor beta chains follows, all from one sample in a study of blood T cell repertoires in COVID-19. Some clones are missing from TCRdb's copy, which holds only in-frame ones; the method was immunoSEQ multiplex PCR. The table shows around 200,000 clones, with around 84% occurring only once. Material for sequencing was peripheral blood. The receptor set was obtained from a woman in her 70s with COVID-19, enrolled during active disease. Each CDR3 is given with its conserved first and last residue. The D gene is left open where the match is weak. The size of a clone is reported for some rows only, either as once, few or many, or as a class for expanded clones.

J: TRBJ1-2
D: TRBD1
V: TRBV14
size: once
DNA: TGTGCCAGCAGCCGGGGACAGGCCTATGGCTACACCTTC
CDR3: CASSRGQAYGYTF

J: TRBJ1-6
D: .
V: TRBV6-1
size: few
DNA: TGTGCCAGCAGTGAAAATTTAGATTCACCCCTCCACTTT
CDR3: CASSENLDSPLHF

J: TRBJ1-2
D: TRBD1
V: TRBV24-1
size: .
DNA: TGTGCCACCAGGGACCGTGGACAGGGGCATGGCTACACCTTC
CDR3: CATRDRGQGHGYTF

J: TRBJ1-6
D: .
V: TRBV6-5
size: .
DNA: TGTGCCAGCAGTTACTTTAGCCCTCCAGATTCACCCCTCCACTTT
CDR3: CASSYFSPPDSPLHF

J: TRBJ2-1
D: TRBD1
V: TRBV30
size: .
DNA: TGTGCCTGGAGTTTGGGACAGGGGGCCGATGAGCAGTTCTTC
CDR3: CAWSLGQGADEQFF

J: TRBJ2-2
D: TRBD2
V: TRBV5-1
size: .
DNA: TGCGCCAGCAGCCAGGGGGAGCTAGCGGGGGCGAAGAACACCGGGGAGCTGTTTTTT
CDR3: CASSQGELAGAKNTGELFF

J: TRBJ2-4
D: TRBD1
V: TRBV5-4
size: .
DNA: TGTGCCAGCAGCTCGTGGGTCGGGACAGGGGTGAGCTTC
CDR3: CASSSWVGTGVSF

J: TRBJ2-5
D: TRBD2
V: TRBV11-2
size: .
DNA: TGTGCCAGCAGCCTTGGGGTTAGCGGGCTTCAAGAGACCCAGTACTTC
CDR3: CASSLGVSGLQETQYF

J: TRBJ1-2
D: .
V: TRBV28
size: .
DNA: TGTGCCAGCAGTTTACCAGGGAACTATGGCTACACCTTC
CDR3: CASSLPGNYGYTF

J: TRBJ1-1
D: .
V: TRBV21-1
size: .
DNA: TGTGCCAGCAGCGACCAATATGACAGGGGCACTGAAGCTTTCTTT
CDR3: CASSDQYDRGTEAFF

J: TRBJ1-5
D: .
V: TRBV6-1
size: .
DNA: TGTGCCAGCAAGTCCGCCGGGACTTTCAATCAGCCCCAGCATTTT
CDR3: CASKSAGTFNQPQHF

J: TRBJ1-2
D: TRBD1
V: TRBV30
size: .
DNA: TGTGCCTGGAGTGTAAGAAGCGCCCGGGACAGGGATGGGGGCTACACCTTC
CDR3: CAWSVRSARDRDGGYTF

J: TRBJ1-1
D: .
V: TRBV19
size: .
DNA: TGTGCCAGTAGTCCCCGGGACAAACAAATGAACACTGAAGCTTTCTTT
CDR3: CASSPRDKQMNTEAFF

J: TRBJ2-1
D: TRBD2
V: TRBV19
size: .
DNA: TGTGCCAGTAGTATCGATACCGGGACTACGAATGAGCAGTTCTTC
CDR3: CASSIDTGTTNEQFF

J: TRBJ2-7
D: .
V: TRBV18
size: few
DNA: TGTGCCAGCTCACGCGGGACAGCCCTGATCGAGCAGTACTTC
CDR3: CASSRGTALIEQYF